Sequencing of this T cell receptor (beta chain) was carried out in a study of blood T cell repertoires in COVID-19. Authors' methods: Scientists estimated how many nucleated cells there were by amplifying reference gene primers. Clones were sequenced by immunoSEQ multiplex PCR, and TCRdb holds only the in-frame ones, with some missing. The D gene and trimming were derived from the DNA, and the V and J assignments and clone size from that table. The sample holds about 8,700 clones, 91% seen once. This CDR3 has 14 residues. Germline assignment: CDR1 LNHNV and CDR2 YYDKDF (reference sequence). The V segment lost 5 bases and the J segment 0 bases; nucleotides outside the gene matches: 4.

The chain joins TRBV15 to TRBJ2-7; TRBD2 agrees at 7 bases. Sequencing was performed on peripheral blood. The sequence came from a woman aged 50 to 65 with active COVID-19. The CDR3: CATSPTGGSYEQYF. DNA for the CDR3: TGTGCCACCAGCCCCACGGGGGGCTCCTACGAGCAGTACTTC.